This T cell receptor beta chain stems from a study of shared clonotypes between healthy human individuals. V gave up 3 bases and J gave up 0 bases; unmatched junction bases: 1. This CDR3 is built from 14 residues. Germline V gene sequence: CDR1 SGHRS, CDR2 YFSETQ. The donor population consisted of healthy HIV-negative adults with no recent acute infections or vaccinations. It was about 180 ng DNA, about 30,000 T cell genomes, that sorted-subset replicate PCRs used. TCRdb's table, derived via immunoSEQ multiplex PCR, lists solely in-frame clones and lacks some. The sample records roughly 640,000 clones, less than 98% being singletons. Of note for this clone: The same CDR3 is also encoded by other DNA sequences in this sample.

The sample comprised naive CD4+ T cells sorted from blood. Subset defined: CD45RA+ positively selected. The chain combines TRBV5-1 with TRBJ2-7; TRBD1 aligns across 9 bases. The clonotype originates from a woman aged 25 to 39 in good health. The DNA of the CDR3 is TGCGCCAGCAGCTCGACAGGGGGCTCCTACGAGCAGTACTTC. It specifies CASSSTGGSYEQYF.